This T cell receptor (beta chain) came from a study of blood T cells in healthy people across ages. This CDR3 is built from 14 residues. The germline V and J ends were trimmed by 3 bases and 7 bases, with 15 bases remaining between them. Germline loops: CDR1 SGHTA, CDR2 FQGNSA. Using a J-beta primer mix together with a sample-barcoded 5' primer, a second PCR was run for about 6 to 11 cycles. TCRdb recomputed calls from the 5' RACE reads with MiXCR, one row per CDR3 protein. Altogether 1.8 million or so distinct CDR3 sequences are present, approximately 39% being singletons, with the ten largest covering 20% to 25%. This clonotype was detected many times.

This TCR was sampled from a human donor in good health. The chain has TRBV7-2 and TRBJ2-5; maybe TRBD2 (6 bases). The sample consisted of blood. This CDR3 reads CASSFGDLTGTQYF. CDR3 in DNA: TGTGCCAGCAGCTTTGGGGACTTGACCGGGACCCAGTACTTC.